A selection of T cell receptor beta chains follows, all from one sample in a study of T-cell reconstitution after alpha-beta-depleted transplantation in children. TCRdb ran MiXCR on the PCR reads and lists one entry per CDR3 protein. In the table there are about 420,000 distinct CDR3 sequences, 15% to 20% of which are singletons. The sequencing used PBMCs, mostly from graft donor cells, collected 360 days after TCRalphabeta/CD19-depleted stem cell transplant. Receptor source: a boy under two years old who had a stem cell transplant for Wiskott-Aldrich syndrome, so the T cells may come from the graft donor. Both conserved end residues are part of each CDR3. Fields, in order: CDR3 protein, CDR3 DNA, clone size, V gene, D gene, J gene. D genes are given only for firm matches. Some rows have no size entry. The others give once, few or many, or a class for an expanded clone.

CDR3 protein: CASSVRQGVAGANVLTF; CDR3 DNA: TGTGCCAGCAGCGTTCGACAGGGAGTAGCTGGGGCCAACGTCCTGACTTTC; clone size: NA; V gene: TRBV3-1; D gene: TRBD1; J gene: TRBJ2-6
CDR3 protein: CASSLEGQDTDTQYF; CDR3 DNA: TGTGCCAGCAGTTTAGAGGGACAGGACACAGATACGCAGTATTTT; clone size: NA; V gene: TRBV12-3/TRBV12-4; D gene: TRBD1; J gene: TRBJ2-3
CDR3 protein: CASSLVARDWSRGSTDTQYF; CDR3 DNA: TGTGCCAGCAGCTTAGTTGCACGGGATTGGTCTCGGGGGAGCACAGATACGCAGTATTTT; clone size: few; V gene: TRBV11-1; D gene: NA; J gene: TRBJ2-3
CDR3 protein: CASSETYYGYTF; CDR3 DNA: TGTGCCAGCAGCGAAACGTACTATGGCTACACCTTC; clone size: NA; V gene: TRBV7-2; D gene: NA; J gene: TRBJ1-2
CDR3 protein: CSALAPSSYNEQFF; CDR3 DNA: TGCAGTGCATTAGCGCCCAGCTCCTACAATGAGCAGTTCTTC; clone size: NA; V gene: TRBV20-1; D gene: NA; J gene: TRBJ2-1
CDR3 protein: CASRPETSYNEQFF; CDR3 DNA: TGCGCCAGCAGGCCCGAGACCTCCTACAATGAGCAGTTCTTC; clone size: few; V gene: TRBV5-1; D gene: NA; J gene: TRBJ2-1
CDR3 protein: CASSQVGPAASGETQYF; CDR3 DNA: TGCGCCAGCAGCCAAGTTGGGCCAGCGGCCTCTGGAGAGACCCAGTACTTC; clone size: NA; V gene: TRBV4-1; D gene: NA; J gene: TRBJ2-5
CDR3 protein: CASSLALSGAYNEQFF; CDR3 DNA: TGTGCCAGCAGCTTAGCGCTTAGCGGGGCCTACAATGAGCAGTTCTTC; clone size: few; V gene: TRBV7-2; D gene: TRBD2; J gene: TRBJ2-1
CDR3 protein: CSATRAGEQYF; CDR3 DNA: TGCAGTGCTACAAGGGCCGGCGAGCAGTACTTC; clone size: NA; V gene: TRBV20-1; D gene: NA; J gene: TRBJ2-7
CDR3 protein: CASSQYVQVQKLFF; CDR3 DNA: TGCGCCAGCAGCCAATACGTACAGGTCCAAAAACTGTTTTTT; clone size: NA; V gene: TRBV4-3; D gene: NA; J gene: TRBJ1-4
CDR3 protein: CASSLPRYGRDFLYSEQFF; CDR3 DNA: TGTGCCAGCAGCTTACCGCGTTACGGGAGGGATTTCCTCTACAGTGAGCAGTTCTTC; clone size: few; V gene: TRBV7-2; D gene: TRBD2; J gene: TRBJ2-1
CDR3 protein: CASSLSMETQYF; CDR3 DNA: TGTGCCAGCAGCTTATCTATGGAGACCCAGTACTTC; clone size: NA; V gene: TRBV7-2; D gene: NA; J gene: TRBJ2-5
CDR3 protein: CAISDGDWSYEQYF; CDR3 DNA: TGTGCCATCAGTGATGGCGACTGGTCCTACGAGCAGTACTTC; clone size: few; V gene: TRBV10-3; D gene: NA; J gene: TRBJ2-7
CDR3 protein: CASSLGGGETQYF; CDR3 DNA: TGTGCCAGCAGTTTAGGGGGAGGAGAGACCCAGTACTTC; clone size: many; V gene: TRBV12-3/TRBV12-4; D gene: NA; J gene: TRBJ2-5
CDR3 protein: CASSFSGNTGELFF; CDR3 DNA: TGCGCCAGCAGCTTTAGCGGGAACACCGGGGAGCTGTTTTTT; clone size: few; V gene: TRBV5-1; D gene: NA; J gene: TRBJ2-2
CDR3 protein: CASSLGREAPQHF; CDR3 DNA: TGTGCCAGCAGTTTAGGTCGGGAGGCTCCCCAGCATTTT; clone size: few; V gene: TRBV12-3/TRBV12-4; D gene: NA; J gene: TRBJ1-5
CDR3 protein: CASSLELSQSNQPQHF; CDR3 DNA: TGTGCCAGCAGCTTAGAGCTTAGTCAAAGCAATCAGCCCCAGCATTTT; clone size: NA; V gene: TRBV7-8; D gene: NA; J gene: TRBJ1-5
CDR3 protein: CAISNTLFNTGELFF; CDR3 DNA: TGTGCCATCAGTAATACTTTGTTTAACACCGGGGAGCTGTTTTTT; clone size: few; V gene: TRBV10-3; D gene: NA; J gene: TRBJ2-2
CDR3 protein: CASKGSTDTQYF; CDR3 DNA: TGTGCCAGCAAAGGTAGCACAGATACGCAGTATTTT; clone size: NA; V gene: TRBV12-3/TRBV12-4; D gene: NA; J gene: TRBJ2-3
CDR3 protein: CSVPGQTETQYF; CDR3 DNA: TGCAGCGTTCCGGGACAGACAGAGACCCAGTACTTC; clone size: few; V gene: TRBV29-1; D gene: TRBD1; J gene: TRBJ2-5
CDR3 protein: CSAGTTEAFF; CDR3 DNA: TGCAGCGCTGGGACCACTGAAGCTTTCTTT; clone size: NA; V gene: TRBV29-1; D gene: NA; J gene: TRBJ1-1
CDR3 protein: CASSHSGPTYNEQFF; CDR3 DNA: TGCGCCAGCAGTCATAGCGGGCCCACCTACAATGAGCAGTTCTTC; clone size: few; V gene: TRBV5-1; D gene: TRBD2; J gene: TRBJ2-1
CDR3 protein: CASSLDSLTYNEQFF; CDR3 DNA: TGCGCCAGCAGCTTGGACAGCCTTACCTACAATGAGCAGTTCTTC; clone size: NA; V gene: TRBV5-1; D gene: NA; J gene: TRBJ2-1